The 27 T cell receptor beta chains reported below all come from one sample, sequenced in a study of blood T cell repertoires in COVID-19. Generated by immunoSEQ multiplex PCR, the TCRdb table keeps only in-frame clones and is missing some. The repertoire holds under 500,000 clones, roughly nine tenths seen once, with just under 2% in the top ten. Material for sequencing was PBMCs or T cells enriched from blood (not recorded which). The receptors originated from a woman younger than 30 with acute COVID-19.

The CDR3 loop is CSVQGGADTGELFF. The CDR3 bases are TGCAGCGTTCAAGGGGGCGCCGACACCGGGGAGCTGTTTTTT. This chain links TRBV29-1 with TRBJ2-2, with 7 positions matching TRBD1. Losses at the gene ends were 5 bases for V and 3 bases for J; bases not matched to a gene: 6. Germline V gene lookup returns CDR1 SQVTM and CDR2 ANQGSEA. The CDR3 runs 14 residues.

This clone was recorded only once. DNA for the CDR3: TGTGCCAGCTCACTCCCGACAGGGAATGGCTACACCTTC. Protein: CASSLPTGNGYTF. The chain is built from TRBV18 and TRBJ1-2, with 7 nucleotides matching TRBD1. Trimming took 4 bases from V and 6 from J; bases not matched to a gene: 5. The CDR3 totals 13 residues. The germline gives CDR1 KGHSH, CDR2 LQKENI.

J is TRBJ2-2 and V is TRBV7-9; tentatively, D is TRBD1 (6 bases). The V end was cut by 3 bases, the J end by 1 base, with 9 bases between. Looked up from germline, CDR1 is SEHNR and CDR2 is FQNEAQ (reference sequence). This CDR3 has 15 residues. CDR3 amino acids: CASSLLGQNTGELFF. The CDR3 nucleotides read TGTGCCAGCAGCTTGCTGGGACAGAACACCGGGGAGCTGTTTTTT.

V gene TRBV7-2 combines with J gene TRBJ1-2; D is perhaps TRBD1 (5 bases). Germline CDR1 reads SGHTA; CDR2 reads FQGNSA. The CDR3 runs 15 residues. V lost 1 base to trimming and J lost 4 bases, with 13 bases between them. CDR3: CASSLVGGESYGYTF. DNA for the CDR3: TGTGCCAGCAGCTTAGTGGGAGGGGAAAGCTATGGCTACACCTTC.

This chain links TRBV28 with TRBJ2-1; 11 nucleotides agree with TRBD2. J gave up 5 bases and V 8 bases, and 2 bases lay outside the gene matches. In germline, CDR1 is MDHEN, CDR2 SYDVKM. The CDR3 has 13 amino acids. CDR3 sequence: CASALAGDNEQFF. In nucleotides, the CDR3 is TGTGCCAGCGCACTAGCGGGAGACAATGAGCAGTTCTTC. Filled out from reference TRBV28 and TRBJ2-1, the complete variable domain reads DVKVTQSSRYLVKRTGEKVFLECVQDMDHENMFWYRQDPGLGLRLIYFSYDVKMKEKGDIPEGYSVSREKKERFSLILESASTNQTSMYLCASALAGDNEQFFGPGTRLTVL.

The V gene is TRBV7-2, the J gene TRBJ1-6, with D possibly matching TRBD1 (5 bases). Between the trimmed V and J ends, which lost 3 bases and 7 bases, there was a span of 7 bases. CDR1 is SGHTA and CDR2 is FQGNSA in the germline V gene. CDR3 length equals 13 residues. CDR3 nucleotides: TGTGCCAGCAGCTTCAGGGTAAATTCACCCCTCCACTTT. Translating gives CASSFRVNSPLHF.

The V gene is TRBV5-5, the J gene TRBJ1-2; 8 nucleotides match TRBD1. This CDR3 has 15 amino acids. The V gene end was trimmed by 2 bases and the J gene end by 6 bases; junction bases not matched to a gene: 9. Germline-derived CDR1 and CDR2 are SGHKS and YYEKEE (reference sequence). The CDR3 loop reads CASSLNRDRINGYTF. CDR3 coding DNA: TGTGCCAGCAGCTTAAACCGGGACAGGATAAATGGCTACACCTTC.

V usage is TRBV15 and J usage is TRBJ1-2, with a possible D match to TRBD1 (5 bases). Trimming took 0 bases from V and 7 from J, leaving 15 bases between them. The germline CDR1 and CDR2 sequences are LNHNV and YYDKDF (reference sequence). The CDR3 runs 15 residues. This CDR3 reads CATSRDRDFLGGYTF. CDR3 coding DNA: TGTGCCACCAGCAGAGATCGGGACTTCCTCGGTGGCTACACCTTC.

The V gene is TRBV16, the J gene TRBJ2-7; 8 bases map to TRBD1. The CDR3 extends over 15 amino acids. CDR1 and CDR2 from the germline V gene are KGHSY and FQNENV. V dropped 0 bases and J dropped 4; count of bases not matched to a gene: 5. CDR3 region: CASSQSGRGLYEQYF. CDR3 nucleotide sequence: TGTGCCAGCAGCCAATCAGGCAGGGGGCTGTACGAGCAGTACTTC.

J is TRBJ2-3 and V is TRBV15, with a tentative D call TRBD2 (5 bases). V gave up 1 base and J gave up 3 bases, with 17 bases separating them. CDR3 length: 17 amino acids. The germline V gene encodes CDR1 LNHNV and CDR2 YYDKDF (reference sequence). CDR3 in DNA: TGTGCCACCAGCAGAGTTGTTGGGAGAACGCCGACAGATACGCAGTATTTT. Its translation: CATSRVVGRTPTDTQYF.

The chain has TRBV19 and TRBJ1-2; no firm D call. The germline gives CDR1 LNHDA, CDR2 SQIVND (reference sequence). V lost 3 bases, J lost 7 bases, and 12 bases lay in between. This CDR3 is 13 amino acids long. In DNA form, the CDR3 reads TGTGCCAGTAGTATTGAGGGAGGTGGTGGCTACACCTTC. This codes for CASSIEGGGGYTF.

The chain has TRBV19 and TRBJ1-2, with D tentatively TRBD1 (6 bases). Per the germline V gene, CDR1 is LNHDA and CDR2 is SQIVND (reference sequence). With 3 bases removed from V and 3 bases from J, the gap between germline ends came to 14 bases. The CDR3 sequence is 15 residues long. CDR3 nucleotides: TGTGCCAGTAGTATTTCGAGGGGGTTGGACTATGGCTACACCTTC. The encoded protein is CASSISRGLDYGYTF.

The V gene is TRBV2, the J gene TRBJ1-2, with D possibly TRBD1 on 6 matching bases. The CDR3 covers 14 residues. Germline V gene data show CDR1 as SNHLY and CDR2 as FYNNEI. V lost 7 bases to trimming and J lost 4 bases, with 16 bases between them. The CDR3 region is CASTKTGDFYGYTF. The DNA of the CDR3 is TGTGCCAGCACCAAGACAGGAGACTTCTATGGCTACACCTTC.

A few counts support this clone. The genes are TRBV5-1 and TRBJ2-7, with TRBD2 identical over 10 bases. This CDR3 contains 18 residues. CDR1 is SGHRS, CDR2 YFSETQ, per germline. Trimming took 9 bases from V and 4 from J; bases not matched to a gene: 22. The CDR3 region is CAIKAPLGWTSGDYEQYF. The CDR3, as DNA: TGCGCCATTAAAGCCCCTCTTGGATGGACTAGCGGTGATTACGAGCAGTACTTC.

CDR3 DNA sequence: TGCGCCAGCAGCTTGGGTGTCCTAGCGGCGAACACCGGGGAGCTGTTTTTT. Amino acid sequence: CASSLGVLAANTGELFF. The chain combines TRBV5-1 with TRBJ2-2, with 7 bases lining up with TRBD2. V shed 0 bases, J shed 0 bases, and the junction held 5 bases outside the gene matches. There are 17 residues in the CDR3. Germline CDR1 reads SGHRS; CDR2 reads YFSETQ.

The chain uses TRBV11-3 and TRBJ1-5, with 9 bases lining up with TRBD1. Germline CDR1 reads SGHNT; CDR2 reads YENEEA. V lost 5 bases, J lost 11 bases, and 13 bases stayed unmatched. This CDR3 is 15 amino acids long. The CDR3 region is CASSRSGTGLWAQHF. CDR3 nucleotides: TGTGCCAGCAGCCGATCCGGGACAGGGCTGTGGGCCCAGCATTTT.

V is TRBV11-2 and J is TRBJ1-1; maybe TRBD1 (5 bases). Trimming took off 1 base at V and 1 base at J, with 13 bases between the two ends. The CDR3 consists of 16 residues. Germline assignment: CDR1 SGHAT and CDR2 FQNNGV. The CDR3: CASSLGVLTGNTEAFF. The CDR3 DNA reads TGTGCCAGCAGCTTAGGGGTACTTACAGGGAACACTGAAGCTTTCTTT.

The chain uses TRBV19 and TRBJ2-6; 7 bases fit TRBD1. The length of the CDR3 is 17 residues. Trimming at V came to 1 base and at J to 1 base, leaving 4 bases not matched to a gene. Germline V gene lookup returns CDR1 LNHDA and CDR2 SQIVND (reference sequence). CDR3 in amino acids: CASSIAVRGSGANVLTF. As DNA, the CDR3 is TGTGCCAGTAGTATAGCCGTCAGGGGGTCTGGGGCCAACGTCCTGACTTTC.

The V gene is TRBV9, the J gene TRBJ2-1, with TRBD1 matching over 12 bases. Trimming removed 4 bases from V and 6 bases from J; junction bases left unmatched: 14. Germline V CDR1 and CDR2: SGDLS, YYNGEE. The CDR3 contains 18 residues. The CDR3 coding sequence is TGTGCCAGCAGCTATCTGGGACAGGGGGCGCGGCCGGGCAATGAGCAGTTCTTC. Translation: CASSYLGQGARPGNEQFF.

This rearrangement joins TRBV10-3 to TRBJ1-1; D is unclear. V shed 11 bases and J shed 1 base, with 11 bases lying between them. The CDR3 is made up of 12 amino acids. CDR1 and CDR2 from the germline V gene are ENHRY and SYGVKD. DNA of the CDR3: TGTGCCGGGCGCAGTAAGAACACTGAAGCTTTCTTT. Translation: CAGRSKNTEAFF.

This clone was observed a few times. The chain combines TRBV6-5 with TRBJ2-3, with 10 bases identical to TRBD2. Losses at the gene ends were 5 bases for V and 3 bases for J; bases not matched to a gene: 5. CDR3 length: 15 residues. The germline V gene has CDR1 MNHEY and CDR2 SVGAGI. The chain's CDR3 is CASSPGLAETDTQYF. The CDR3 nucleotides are TGTGCCAGCAGTCCTGGACTAGCGGAAACAGATACGCAGTATTTT.

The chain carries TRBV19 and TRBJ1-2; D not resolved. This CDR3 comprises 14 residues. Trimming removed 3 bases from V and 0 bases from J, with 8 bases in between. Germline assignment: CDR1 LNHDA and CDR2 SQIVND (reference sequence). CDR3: CASSISGSNYGYTF. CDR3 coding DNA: TGTGCCAGTAGTATCTCCGGTTCTAACTATGGCTACACCTTC.

The CDR3 loop is CASSQEELFGNQPQHF. In DNA, the CDR3 is TGTGCCAGCAGCCAAGAGGAGCTGTTTGGGAATCAGCCCCAGCATTTT. This chain connects TRBV4-2 to TRBJ1-5; the D is unclear. Germline V lookup: CDR1 LGHNA, CDR2 YNFKEQ. V was shortened by 0 bases and J by 4 bases, with 13 bases between the two germline ends. There are 16 residues in the CDR3.

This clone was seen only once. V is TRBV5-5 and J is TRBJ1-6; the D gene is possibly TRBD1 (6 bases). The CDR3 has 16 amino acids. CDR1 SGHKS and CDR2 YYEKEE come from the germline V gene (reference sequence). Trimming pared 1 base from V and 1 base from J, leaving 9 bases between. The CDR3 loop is CASSLLGGSYNSPLHF. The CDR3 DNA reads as TGTGCCAGCAGCTTGCTAGGGGGATCCTATAATTCACCCCTCCACTTT.

CDR3 in DNA: TGTGCCAGCTCACCACTTGTGGGAGGGCCGGGAAATGAGCAGTTCTTC. Translated: CASSPLVGGPGNEQFF. The chain links TRBV18 to TRBJ2-1, with 7 positions matching TRBD2. V trimming: 1 base; J trimming: 7 bases; junction bases outside the gene matches: 10. Germline V gene lookup returns CDR1 KGHSH and CDR2 LQKENI. CDR3 length: 16 amino acids.

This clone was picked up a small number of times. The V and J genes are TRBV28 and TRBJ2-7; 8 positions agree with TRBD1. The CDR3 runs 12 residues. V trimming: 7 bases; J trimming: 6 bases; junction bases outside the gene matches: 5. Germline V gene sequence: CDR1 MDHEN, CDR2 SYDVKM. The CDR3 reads CASKGQGAEQYF. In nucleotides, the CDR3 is TGTGCCAGCAAAGGACAGGGCGCCGAGCAGTACTTC.

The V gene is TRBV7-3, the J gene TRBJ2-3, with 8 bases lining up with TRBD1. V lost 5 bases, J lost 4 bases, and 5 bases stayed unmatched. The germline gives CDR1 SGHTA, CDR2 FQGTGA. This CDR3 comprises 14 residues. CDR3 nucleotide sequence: TGTGCCAGCAGCCTAAACAGGGGGGCAGATACGCAGTATTTT. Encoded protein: CASSLNRGADTQYF.